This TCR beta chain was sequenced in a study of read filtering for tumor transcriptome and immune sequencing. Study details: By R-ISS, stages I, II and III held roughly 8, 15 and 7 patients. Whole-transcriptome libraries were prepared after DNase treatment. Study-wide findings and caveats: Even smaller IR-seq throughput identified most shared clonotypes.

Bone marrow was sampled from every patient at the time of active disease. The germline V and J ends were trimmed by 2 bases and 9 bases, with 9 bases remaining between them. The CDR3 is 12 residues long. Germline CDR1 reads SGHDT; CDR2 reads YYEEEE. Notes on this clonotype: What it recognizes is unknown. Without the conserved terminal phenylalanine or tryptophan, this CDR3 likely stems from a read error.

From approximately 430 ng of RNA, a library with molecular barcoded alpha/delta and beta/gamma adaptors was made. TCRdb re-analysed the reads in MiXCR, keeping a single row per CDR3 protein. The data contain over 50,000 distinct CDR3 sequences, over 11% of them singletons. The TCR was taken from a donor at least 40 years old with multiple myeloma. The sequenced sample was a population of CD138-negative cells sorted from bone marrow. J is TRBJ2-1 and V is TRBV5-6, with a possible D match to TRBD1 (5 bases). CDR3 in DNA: TGTGCCAGCAGCTTCAGTGACAGTGAGCAGTTCTCC. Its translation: CASSFSDSEQFS.